The 30 T cell receptor beta chains in this list originate from one sample, sequenced in a study of Ad26.COV2.S vaccination and SARS-CoV-2 variants (TCRdb year 2021). This specimen's treatment or condition label, interpreted: some 19 received Ad26.COV2.S at low or high dose, single or two shots; roughly 5 received placebo; per-sample allocation not given. Repertoires of vaccine and placebo recipients were sequenced from samples taken on day 63 after the first injection. The method was the immunoSEQ multiplex PCR assay. TCRdb limited this immuneACCESS table to in-frame rearrangements with V and J called. A share of clones is missing; checked studies link under half to unresolved V genes, and the rest is unexplained. The sample yields around 450,000 clones; over 75% were counted once. 3.5% to 4% of the sample lies in the top ten. The sample here was peripheral blood, taken in a trial of Ad26.COV2.S vaccine versus placebo. These receptors came from a person between 18 and 59 years old who received the Ad26.COV2.S COVID-19 vaccine or a placebo.

The chain couples TRBV28 to TRBJ2-7, with 7 positions matching TRBD2. The germline V gene encodes CDR1 MDHEN and CDR2 SYDVKM. This CDR3 is 14 amino acids long. V shed 3 bases and J 10 bases; nucleotides not matched to a gene: 12. The CDR3 protein is CASSFQRAAGRQYF. Here the CDR3 DNA reads TGTGCCAGCAGTTTTCAACGGGCAGCGGGGCGTCAGTACTTC.

J is TRBJ1-1 and V is TRBV2; D is ambiguous. Germline V gene lookup returns CDR1 SNHLY and CDR2 FYNNEI. V dropped 7 bases and J dropped 0 bases, with 9 bases sitting between them. The CDR3 has 13 residues. Here the CDR3 reads CASTLGLNTEAFF. The CDR3 DNA follows: TGTGCCAGCACCCTGGGGTTGAACACTGAAGCTTTCTTT.

V and J are TRBV7-6 and TRBJ2-7, with a possible D match to TRBD1 (6 bases). CDR1 and CDR2 (germline): SGHVS, FNYEAQ. The V and J ends lost 1 base and 5 bases respectively, with 18 bases between them. This CDR3 is built from 16 residues. The CDR3 protein is CASSLVPGVARDEQYF. CDR3 nucleotides: TGTGCCAGCAGCTTAGTTCCAGGGGTTGCTCGCGACGAGCAGTACTTC.

The V and J genes are TRBV15 and TRBJ2-3; no reliable D call. Trimming pared 5 bases from V and 2 bases from J, leaving 14 bases between. The CDR3 is made up of 15 amino acids. Germline V gene lookup returns CDR1 LNHNV and CDR2 YYDKDF (reference sequence). Here the CDR3 reads CATSGWATYTDTQYF. In DNA, the CDR3 is TGTGCCACCAGCGGATGGGCTACTTACACAGATACGCAGTATTTT. Based on the CDR3 plus reference TRBV15 and TRBJ2-3, the full variable domain is DAMVIQNPRYQVTQFGKPVTLSCSQTLNHNVMYWYQQKSSQAPKLLFHYYDKDFNNEADTPDNFQSRRPNTSFCFLDIRSPGLGDTAMYLCATSGWATYTDTQYFGPGTRLTVL.

This clone was seen more than once but under ten times. The sample contains more than one DNA sequence encoding this CDR3. This chain links TRBV19 with TRBJ1-5, with D possibly TRBD1 on 6 matching bases. V was pared by 1 base and J by 6 bases, with 10 bases between. The CDR3 runs to 14 residues. Per the germline V gene, CDR1 is LNHDA and CDR2 is SQIVND (reference sequence). The chain's CDR3 is CASSIVTGSQPQHF. The DNA of the CDR3 is TGTGCCAGTAGTATAGTTACAGGGAGTCAGCCCCAGCATTTT.

The chain recombines TRBV4-3 with TRBJ2-7; TRBD1 aligns across 9 bases. The CDR3 has 17 residues. CDR1 and CDR2 (germline): LGHNA, YSLEER. With 1 base clipped from V and 3 bases from J, the junction kept 10 bases outside the gene matches. The CDR3 reads CASSQAPPGQGFYEQYF. The CDR3 DNA is TGCGCCAGCAGCCAAGCCCCCCCGGGACAGGGTTTCTACGAGCAGTACTTC.

This chain links TRBV7-8 with TRBJ1-4, with 10 bases fitting TRBD1. J gave up 8 bases and V 5 bases, and 11 bases lay outside the gene matches. This CDR3 is built from 16 residues. Germline V gives CDR1 SGHVS, CDR2 FQNEAQ. The CDR3: CASSRTRQGAQEKLFF. CDR3 DNA sequence: TGTGCCAGCAGCCGTACCCGACAGGGGGCGCAGGAAAAACTGTTTTTT.

The chain employs TRBV10-3 and TRBJ2-2; 7 bases agree with TRBD1. Looked up from germline, CDR1 is ENHRY and CDR2 is SYGVKD. The CDR3 has 17 amino acids. V dropped 11 bases and J dropped 0; count of bases not matched to a gene: 15. The CDR3, as DNA: TGTGCCTGTTCCAGGGGGACGCTAACCCCGAACACCGGGGAGCTGTTTTTT. It is translated as CACSRGTLTPNTGELFF.

This sequence joins TRBV4-2 and TRBJ1-5; D gene uncertain. Trimming cost V 5 bases and J 9 bases, with 17 bases left between them. There are 14 residues in the CDR3. Looked up from germline, CDR1 is LGHNA and CDR2 is YNFKEQ. Here the CDR3 DNA reads TGTGCCAGCAGCATACGGGATTATTATGGGCCCCAGCATTTT. It specifies CASSIRDYYGPQHF.

The chain employs TRBV11-3 and TRBJ2-1; 7 positions match TRBD1. V was clipped by 0 bases and J by 10 bases; unmatched bases: 9. Germline V gene sequence: CDR1 SGHNT, CDR2 YENEEA. The CDR3 length is 15 residues. The chain's CDR3 is CASSLDQGVEGEQFF. CDR3 nucleotide sequence: TGTGCCAGCAGCTTAGATCAGGGGGTCGAGGGAGAGCAGTTCTTC.

This chain joins TRBV27 and TRBJ2-3, with D possibly being TRBD1 (5 bases). CDR1 is MNHEY, CDR2 SMNVEV, per germline (reference sequence). The V end lost 5 bases, the J end lost 2 bases, and 11 bases lay between the germline ends. The CDR3 contains 14 residues. CDR3 bases: TGTGCCAGCAGTCAGCAGGGAATCACAGATACGCAGTATTTT. Amino acid sequence: CASSQQGITDTQYF.

This sequence joins TRBV11-2 and TRBJ2-7; 7 positions agree with TRBD1. This CDR3 has 12 amino acids. Germline V gives CDR1 SGHAT, CDR2 FQNNGV. V lost 5 bases and J lost 5; bases outside the gene matches: 3. The CDR3 coding sequence is TGTGCCAGCAGCGATGACAGGGACGAGCAGTACTTC. Its translation: CASSDDRDEQYF.

The V gene is TRBV29-1, the J gene TRBJ2-1; D is ambiguous. Germline CDR1 is SQVTM and CDR2 is ANQGSEA. This CDR3 spans 13 amino acids. Trimming shortened V by 5 bases and J by 0 bases, and 8 bases separated the two germline ends. This CDR3 is CSVLHSSYNEQFF. The DNA for the CDR3 is TGCAGCGTTCTACATAGCTCCTACAATGAGCAGTTCTTC.

The rearrangement joins TRBV29-1 to TRBJ1-2; no reliable D call. V lost 7 bases and J 6 bases, leaving 9 bases between the germline ends. The CDR3 is 10 amino acids. Germline V CDR1 and CDR2: SQVTM, ANQGSEA. The DNA of the CDR3 is TGCAGCGCCGTCATGGATGGCTACACCTTC. This sequence encodes CSAVMDGYTF.

This chain joins TRBV5-5 and TRBJ2-1; D may match TRBD1 or TRBD2 (6 bases each). Germline loops: CDR1 SGHKS, CDR2 YYEKEE (reference sequence). CDR3 length: 15 residues. The germline V and J ends were trimmed by 0 bases and 6 bases, with 13 bases remaining between them. The CDR3 region has the DNA TGTGCCAGCAGCTTGGGTCCGGGGGCGGGCAATGAGCAGTTCTTC. Protein: CASSLGPGAGNEQFF.

J is TRBJ2-7 and V is TRBV19; 8 bases align to TRBD1. Germline V CDR1 and CDR2: LNHDA, SQIVND (reference sequence). With V trimmed by 6 bases and J by 6 bases, 10 bases remained unmatched. This CDR3 contains 14 residues. The CDR3 sequence is CASRYRDRSREQYF. Written as DNA, the CDR3 is TGTGCCAGTAGGTACCGGGACAGGAGTCGCGAGCAGTACTTC.

The chain recombines TRBV7-2 with TRBJ1-6; 7 bases map to TRBD1. Trimming removed 5 bases from V and 6 bases from J; junction bases left unmatched: 7. Germline CDR1 SGHTA, CDR2 FQGNSA. The CDR3 runs 15 residues. DNA of the CDR3: TGTGCCAGCAGCCAGACAGGGAGGCGTAATTCACCCCTCCACTTT. As protein: CASSQTGRRNSPLHF.

The genes are TRBV27 and TRBJ2-2, with 14 bases lining up with TRBD2. Germline V CDR1 and CDR2: MNHEY, SMNVEV (reference sequence). The V gene end was trimmed by 2 bases and the J gene end by 8 bases; junction bases not matched to a gene: 4. The CDR3 runs 16 residues. This CDR3 reads CASSLRLAGGPGELFF. The CDR3 coding sequence is TGTGCCAGCAGTTTAAGACTAGCGGGGGGGCCAGGGGAGCTGTTTTTT.

This chain connects TRBV18 to TRBJ1-2, with TRBD1 matching 9 bases. CDR1 KGHSH and CDR2 LQKENI come from the germline V gene. The CDR3 is 14 residues long. The V segment lost 3 bases and the J segment 4 bases; nucleotides outside the gene matches: 3. This CDR3 is CASSPPGQGYGYTF. The CDR3 DNA follows: TGTGCCAGCTCACCCCCGGGACAGGGCTATGGCTACACCTTC.

This clone has just one count. This chain links TRBV5-1 with TRBJ2-3; 7 bases align to TRBD2. CDR1 SGHRS and CDR2 YFSETQ come from the germline V gene. The trim removed 4 bases at V and 3 bases at J, leaving 8 bases unmatched. CDR3 size: 15 residues. In nucleotides, the CDR3 is TGCGCCAGCAGCCCGGCGGGGGAAAAGACAGATACGCAGTATTTT. Translation: CASSPAGEKTDTQYF.

The chain recombines TRBV12-3 or TRBV12-4 with TRBJ1-2, with D hard to call. The CDR3 consists of 13 residues. Trimming left V 6 bases short and J 8 bases short, with 16 bases between. The CDR3 spells CASSPNPPRGYTF. The DNA of the CDR3 is TGTGCCAGCAGCCCAAATCCACCGCGGGGCTACACCTTC.

In its sample, this clone was seen once. The genes are TRBV4-1 and TRBJ2-2, with D perhaps TRBD1 (5 bases). The germline V gene encodes CDR1 MGHRA and CDR2 YSYEKL. The V gene lost 2 bases and the J gene lost 0 bases, with 16 bases spanning the gap. The CDR3 runs to 18 residues. CDR3 sequence reads: CASSQTTGTAANTGELFF. For the CDR3, the DNA is TGCGCCAGCAGCCAAACAACAGGAACCGCCGCGAACACCGGGGAGCTGTTTTTT.

The chain couples TRBV12-3 or TRBV12-4 to TRBJ1-3, with D maybe TRBD1 (5 bases). V was clipped by 10 bases and J by 4 bases, with 14 bases between them. This CDR3 comprises 13 residues. CDR3 DNA sequence: TGTGCCAATCGAGGGGCTAGCGGAAACACCATATATTTT. It encodes CANRGASGNTIYF.

The chain carries TRBV7-3 and TRBJ2-7, with 7 nucleotides matching TRBD1. Germline V CDR1 and CDR2: SGHTA, FQGTGA. The CDR3 contains 14 residues. V lost 5 bases, J lost 3 bases, and 7 bases stayed unmatched. The CDR3 bases are TGTGCCAGCAGCCCAGGGGGTTCAAACTACGAGCAGTACTTC. Its protein product is CASSPGGSNYEQYF.

This clone has a handful of counts. This chain links TRBV6-2 or TRBV6-3 with TRBJ1-5; D gene unclear. The V end was cut by 0 bases, the J end by 3 bases, with 3 bases between. Germline CDR1 MNHEY, CDR2 SVGEGT. The CDR3 contains 13 residues. CDR3 sequence (DNA): TGTGCCAGCAGTTACTCGGACAATCAGCCCCAGCATTTT. Protein: CASSYSDNQPQHF.

The chain is built from TRBV7-9 and TRBJ2-1; D is uncertain. Germline CDR1 SEHNR, CDR2 FQNEAQ (reference sequence). The CDR3 contains 14 residues. V gave up 1 base and J gave up 9 bases, with 13 bases separating them. The CDR3 reads CASSLGALHGEQFF. The CDR3 coding sequence is TGTGCCAGCAGCTTAGGGGCCCTTCACGGTGAGCAGTTCTTC.

J is TRBJ2-7 and V is TRBV30; D remains unclear. V gave up 0 bases and J gave up 6 bases, with 6 bases separating them. Germline V CDR1 and CDR2: GTSNPN, SVGIG (reference sequence). The CDR3 is 11 residues long. The CDR3 sequence: CAWSVWGEQYF. CDR3 nucleotides: TGTGCCTGGAGTGTATGGGGCGAGCAGTACTTC.

This chain uses TRBV7-2 with TRBJ2-7, with 12 bases lining up with TRBD2. CDR3 length: 16 residues. The germline gives CDR1 SGHTA, CDR2 FQGNSA. V shed 1 base and J 4 bases; nucleotides not matched to a gene: 5. The CDR3 bases are TGTGCCAGCAGCTTAGTGGCTAGCGGGGGGGCGTACGAGCAGTACTTC. Translated: CASSLVASGGAYEQYF.

This chain links TRBV5-4 with TRBJ2-7; TRBD2 matches at 8 bases. This CDR3 is built from 16 residues. J gave up 4 bases and V 2 bases, and 11 bases lay outside the gene matches. Germline assignment: CDR1 SGHNT and CDR2 YYREEE (reference sequence). CDR3 loop: CASSFLQAGEVYEQYF. CDR3 nucleotide sequence: TGTGCCAGCAGCTTTCTACAAGCGGGGGAAGTTTACGAGCAGTACTTC.

This rearrangement joins TRBV4-2 to TRBJ2-2; 7 bases map to TRBD1. The CDR3 sequence is 16 residues long. Germline CDR1 and CDR2: LGHNA and YNFKEQ. With V trimmed by 3 bases and J by 7 bases, 11 bases remained unmatched. CDR3 sequence (DNA): TGTGCCAGCAGCCATGACACAAACAGGGGCGGCGGGGAGCTGTTTTTT. Translated, it gives CASSHDTNRGGGELFF.